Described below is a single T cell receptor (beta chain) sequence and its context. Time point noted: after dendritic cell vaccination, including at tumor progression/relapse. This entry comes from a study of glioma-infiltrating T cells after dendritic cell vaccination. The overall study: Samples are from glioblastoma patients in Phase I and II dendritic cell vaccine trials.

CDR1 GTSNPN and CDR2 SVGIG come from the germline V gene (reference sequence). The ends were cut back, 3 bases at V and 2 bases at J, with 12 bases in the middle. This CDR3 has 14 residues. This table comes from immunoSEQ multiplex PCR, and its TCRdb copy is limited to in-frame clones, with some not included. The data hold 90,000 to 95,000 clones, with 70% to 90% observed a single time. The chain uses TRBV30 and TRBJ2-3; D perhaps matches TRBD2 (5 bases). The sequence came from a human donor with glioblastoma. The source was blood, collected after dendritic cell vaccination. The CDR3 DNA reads TGTGCCTGGAGCCCCGGCGGGCCCACAGATACGCAGTATTTT. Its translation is CAWSPGGPTDTQYF.